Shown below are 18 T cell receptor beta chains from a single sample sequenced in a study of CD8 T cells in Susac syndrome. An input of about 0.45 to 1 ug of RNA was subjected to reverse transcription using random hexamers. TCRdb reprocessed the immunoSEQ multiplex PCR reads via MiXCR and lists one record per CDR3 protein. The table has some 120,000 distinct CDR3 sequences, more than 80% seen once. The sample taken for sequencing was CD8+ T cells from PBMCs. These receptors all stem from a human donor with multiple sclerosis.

The CDR3 nucleotides read TGTGCCAGCAGCCAACGGCGATACAATGAGCAGTTCTTC. Amino acids: CASSQRRYNEQFF. The chain couples TRBV3-1 to TRBJ2-1, with D unclear. Germline CDR1 is LGHDT and CDR2 is YNNKEL (reference sequence). V was clipped by 2 bases and J by 4 bases, with 6 bases between them. The length of the CDR3 is 13 residues.

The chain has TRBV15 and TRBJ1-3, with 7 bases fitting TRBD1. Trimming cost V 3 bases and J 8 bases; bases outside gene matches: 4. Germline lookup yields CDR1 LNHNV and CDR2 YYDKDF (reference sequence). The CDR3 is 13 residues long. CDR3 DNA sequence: TGTGCCACCAGCAGCCGCCAGGGGGACACCATATATTTT. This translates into CATSSRQGDTIYF.

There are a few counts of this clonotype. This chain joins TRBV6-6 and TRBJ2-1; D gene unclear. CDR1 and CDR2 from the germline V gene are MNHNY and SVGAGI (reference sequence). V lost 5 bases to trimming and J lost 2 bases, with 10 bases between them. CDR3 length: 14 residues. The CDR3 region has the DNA TGTGCCAGCAGTGGATCGGCCGCCTACAATGAGCAGTTCTTC. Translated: CASSGSAAYNEQFF.

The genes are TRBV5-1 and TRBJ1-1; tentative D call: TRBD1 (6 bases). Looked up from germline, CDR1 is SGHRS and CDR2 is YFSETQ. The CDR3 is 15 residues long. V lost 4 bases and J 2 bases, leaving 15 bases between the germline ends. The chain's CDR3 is CASSNRTAFNTEAFF. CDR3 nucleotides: TGCGCCAGCAGCAACCGGACAGCTTTTAACACTGAAGCTTTCTTT.

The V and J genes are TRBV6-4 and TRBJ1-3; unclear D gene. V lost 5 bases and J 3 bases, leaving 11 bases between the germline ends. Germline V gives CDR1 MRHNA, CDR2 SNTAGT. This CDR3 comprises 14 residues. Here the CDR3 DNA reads TGTGCCAGCAGTTCGGGGTCCGATGGAAACACCATATATTTT. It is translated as CASSSGSDGNTIYF.

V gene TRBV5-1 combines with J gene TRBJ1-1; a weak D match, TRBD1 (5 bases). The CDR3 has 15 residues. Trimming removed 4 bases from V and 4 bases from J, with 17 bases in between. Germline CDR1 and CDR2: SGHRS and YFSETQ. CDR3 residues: CASSTNPGGTTEAFF. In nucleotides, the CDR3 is TGCGCCAGCAGCACCAACCCGGGCGGGACCACTGAAGCTTTCTTT.

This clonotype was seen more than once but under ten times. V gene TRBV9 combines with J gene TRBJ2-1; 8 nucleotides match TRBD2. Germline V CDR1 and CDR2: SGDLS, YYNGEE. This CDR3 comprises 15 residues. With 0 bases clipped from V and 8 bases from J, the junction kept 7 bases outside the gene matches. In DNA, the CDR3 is TGTGCCAGCAGCGTAGCTCCAGCGGGAGTTGATGAGCAGTTCTTC. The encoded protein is CASSVAPAGVDEQFF.

CDR3 amino acids: CASSFAGQANTEAFF. CDR3 sequence (DNA): TGTGCCAGCAGTTTCGCCGGACAGGCCAACACTGAAGCTTTCTTT. This chain links TRBV27 with TRBJ1-1; 7 bases line up with TRBD1. J gave up 2 bases and V 3 bases, and 6 bases lay outside the gene matches. CDR3 size: 15 residues. Germline V gene lookup returns CDR1 MNHEY and CDR2 SMNVEV (reference sequence).

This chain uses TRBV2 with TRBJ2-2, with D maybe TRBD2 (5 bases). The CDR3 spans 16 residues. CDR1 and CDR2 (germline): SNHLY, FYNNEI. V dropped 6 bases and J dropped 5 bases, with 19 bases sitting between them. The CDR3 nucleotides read TGTGCCAGCAGGGACTCGGTCGAGGTCAGGACCGGGGAGCTGTTTTTT. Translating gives CASRDSVEVRTGELFF.

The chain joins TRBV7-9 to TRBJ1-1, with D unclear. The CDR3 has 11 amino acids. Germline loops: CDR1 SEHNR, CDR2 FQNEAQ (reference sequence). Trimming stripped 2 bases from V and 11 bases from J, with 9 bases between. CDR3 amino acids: CASSLQAGAFF. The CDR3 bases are TGTGCCAGCAGCTTACAGGCGGGGGCTTTCTTT.

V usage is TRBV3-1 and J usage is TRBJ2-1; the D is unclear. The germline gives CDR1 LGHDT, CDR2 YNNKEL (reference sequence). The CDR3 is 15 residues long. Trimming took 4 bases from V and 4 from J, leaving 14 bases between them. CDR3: CASSPLTSPYNEQFF. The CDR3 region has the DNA TGTGCCAGCAGCCCCCTTACCAGCCCATACAATGAGCAGTTCTTC.

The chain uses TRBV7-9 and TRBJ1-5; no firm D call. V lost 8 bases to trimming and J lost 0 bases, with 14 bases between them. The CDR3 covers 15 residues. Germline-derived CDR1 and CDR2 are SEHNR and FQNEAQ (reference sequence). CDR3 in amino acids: CASGEGAVSNQPQHF. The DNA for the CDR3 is TGTGCCAGCGGGGAGGGAGCCGTTAGCAATCAGCCCCAGCATTTT. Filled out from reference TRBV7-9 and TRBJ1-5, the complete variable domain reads DTGVSQNPRHKITKRGQNVTFRCDPISEHNRLYWYRQTLGQGPEFLTYFQNEAQLEKSRLLSDRFSAERPKGSFSTLEIQRTEQGDSAMYLCASGEGAVSNQPQHFGDGTRLSIL.

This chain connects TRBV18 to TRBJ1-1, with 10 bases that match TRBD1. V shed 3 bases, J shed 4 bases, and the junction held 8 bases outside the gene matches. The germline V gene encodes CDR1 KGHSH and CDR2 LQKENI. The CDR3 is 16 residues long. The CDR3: CASSPPRDRGVTEAFF. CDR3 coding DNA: TGTGCCAGCTCACCCCCTCGGGACAGGGGCGTCACTGAAGCTTTCTTT.

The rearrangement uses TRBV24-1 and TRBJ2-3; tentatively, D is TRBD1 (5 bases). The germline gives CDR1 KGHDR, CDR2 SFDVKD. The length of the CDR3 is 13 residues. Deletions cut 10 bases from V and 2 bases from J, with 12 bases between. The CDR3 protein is CATRGSTTDTQYF. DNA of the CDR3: TGTGCCACTAGGGGATCCACCACAGATACGCAGTATTTT.

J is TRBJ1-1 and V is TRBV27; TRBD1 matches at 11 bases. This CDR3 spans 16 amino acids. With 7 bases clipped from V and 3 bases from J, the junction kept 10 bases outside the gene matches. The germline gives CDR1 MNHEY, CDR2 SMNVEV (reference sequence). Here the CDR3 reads CASKYLGQGADTEAFF. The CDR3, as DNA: TGTGCCAGCAAATACCTTGGACAGGGGGCGGACACTGAAGCTTTCTTT.

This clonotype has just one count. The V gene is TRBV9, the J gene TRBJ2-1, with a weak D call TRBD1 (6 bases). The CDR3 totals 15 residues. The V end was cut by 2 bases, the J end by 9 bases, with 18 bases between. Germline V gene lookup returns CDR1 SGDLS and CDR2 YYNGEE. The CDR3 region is CASSVGQGLFGEQFF. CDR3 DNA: TGTGCCAGCAGCGTCGGGCAGGGGCTTTTTGGTGAGCAGTTCTTC.

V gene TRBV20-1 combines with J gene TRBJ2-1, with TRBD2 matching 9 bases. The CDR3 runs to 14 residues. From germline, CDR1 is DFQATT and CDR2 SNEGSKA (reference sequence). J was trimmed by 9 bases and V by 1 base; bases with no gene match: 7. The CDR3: CSARGSSGTGEQFF. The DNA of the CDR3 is TGCAGTGCTAGAGGGTCTAGCGGGACTGGTGAGCAGTTCTTC.

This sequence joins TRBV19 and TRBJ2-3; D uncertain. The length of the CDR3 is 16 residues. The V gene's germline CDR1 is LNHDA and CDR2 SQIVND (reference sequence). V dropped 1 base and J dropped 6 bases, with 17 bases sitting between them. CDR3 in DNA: TGTGCCAGTAGTATAGGGGAATCCCATGGTGGCGATACGCAGTATTTT. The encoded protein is CASSIGESHGGDTQYF.